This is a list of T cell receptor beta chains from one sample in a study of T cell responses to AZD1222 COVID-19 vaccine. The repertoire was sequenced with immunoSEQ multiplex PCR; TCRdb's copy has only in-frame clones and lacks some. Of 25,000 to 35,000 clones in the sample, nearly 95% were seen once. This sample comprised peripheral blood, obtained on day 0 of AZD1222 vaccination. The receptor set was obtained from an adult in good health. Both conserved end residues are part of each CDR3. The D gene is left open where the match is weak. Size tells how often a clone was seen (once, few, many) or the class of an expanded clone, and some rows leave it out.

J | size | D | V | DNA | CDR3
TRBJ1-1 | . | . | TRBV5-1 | TGCGCCAGCAGCCCAGGGGTCAGGAACACTGAAGCTTTCTTT | CASSPGVRNTEAFF
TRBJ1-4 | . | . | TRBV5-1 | TGCGCCAGCACGCTATTCGGAGGAGCAACTAATGAAAAACTGTTTTTT | CASTLFGGATNEKLFF
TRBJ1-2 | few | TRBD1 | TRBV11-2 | TGTGCCAGCAGCCGGGGACAGGGCTATGGCTACACCTTC | CASSRGQGYGYTF
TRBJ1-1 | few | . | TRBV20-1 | TGCAGTGCTCCAGGGGTCAGGGAAGCTTTCTTT | CSAPGVREAFF
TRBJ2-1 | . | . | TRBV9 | TGTGCCAGCAGCGTAGCGCCCACTAGTGGGAGTGAGCAGTTCTTC | CASSVAPTSGSEQFF
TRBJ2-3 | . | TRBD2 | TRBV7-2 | TGTGCCAGCAGCTTAACGGCGGGGGGCTCGCCTAGCACAGATACGCAGTATTTT | CASSLTAGGSPSTDTQYF
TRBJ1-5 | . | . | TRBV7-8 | TGTGCCAGCAGCCCAAGGACGGCAGAAAATCAGCCCCAGCATTTT | CASSPRTAENQPQHF
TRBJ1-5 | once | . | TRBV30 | TGTGCCTGGACTGCCGGGGGGACTCAGCCCCAGCATTTT | CAWTAGGTQPQHF
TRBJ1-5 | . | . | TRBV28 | TGTGCCAGCCTCGGTCGGGGTTTCAATCAGCCCCAGCATTTT | CASLGRGFNQPQHF
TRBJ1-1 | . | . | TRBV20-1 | TGCAGTGCGGGGGGGACTGAAGCTTTCTTT | CSAGGTEAFF
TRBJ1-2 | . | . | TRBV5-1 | TGCGCCAGCAGCTTGGTCGGCTATGGCTACACCTTC | CASSLVGYGYTF
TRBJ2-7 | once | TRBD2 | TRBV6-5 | TGTGCCAGCAGTTACTCGTGGGTCGGGGGGGACTACGAGCAGTACTTC | CASSYSWVGGDYEQYF
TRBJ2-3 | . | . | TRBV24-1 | TGTGCCACCAGTGACAACAGGGCCACAGATACGCAGTATTTT | CATSDNRATDTQYF
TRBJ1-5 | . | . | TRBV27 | TGTGCCAGCAGTTTATCGAGGGCCTATCAGCCCCAGCATTTT | CASSLSRAYQPQHF
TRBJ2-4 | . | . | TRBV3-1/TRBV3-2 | TGTGCCAGCAGCCAAGATGGGGTGCTAGCCAAAAACATTCAGTACTTC | CASSQDGVLAKNIQYF
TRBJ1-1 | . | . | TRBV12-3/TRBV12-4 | TGTGCCAGCAGTTTAGCGGGCAGGGAAGCTTTCTTT | CASSLAGREAFF
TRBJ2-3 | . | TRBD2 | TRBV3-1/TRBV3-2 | TGTGCCAGCTCCGGGTTGTCCGGGACTAAAGCAGATACGCAGTATTTT | CASSGLSGTKADTQYF
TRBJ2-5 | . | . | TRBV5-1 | TGCGCCAGCAGCTCAGCAGGAGAGACCCAGTACTTC | CASSSAGETQYF
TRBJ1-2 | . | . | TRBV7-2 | TGTGCCAGCAGCTTAATCGGTAACTCTAACTATGGCTACACCTTC | CASSLIGNSNYGYTF
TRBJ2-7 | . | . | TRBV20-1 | TGCAGTGCTACAGACTACGAGCAGTACTTC | CSATDYEQYF
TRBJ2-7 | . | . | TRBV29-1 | TGCAGCGTTGAGGATTTCGGTTACGAGCAGTACTTC | CSVEDFGYEQYF
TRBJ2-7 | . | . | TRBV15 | TGTGCCACCAGCAGGGCGGCCTTCTACGAGCAGTACTTC | CATSRAAFYEQYF
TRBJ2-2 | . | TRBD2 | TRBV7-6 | TGTGCCAGCAGCCCAGGACTAGCGGGGAGTGCCGGGGAGCTGTTTTTT | CASSPGLAGSAGELFF
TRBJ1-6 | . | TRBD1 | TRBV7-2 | TGTGCCAGCAGCTTAGGGACAGGGGGTTGGTCACCCCTCCACTTT | CASSLGTGGWSPLHF
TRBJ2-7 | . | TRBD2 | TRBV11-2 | TGTGCCAGCAGCCCAGGGACTACCTACGAGCAGTACTTC | CASSPGTTYEQYF
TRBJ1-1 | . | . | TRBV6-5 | TGTGCCAGCAGTTACGGGGGGCCGGCAAACACTGAAGCTTTCTTT | CASSYGGPANTEAFF
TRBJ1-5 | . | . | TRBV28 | TGTGCCAGCAGTTTACTTGGCACCCTCGGTCAGCCCCAGCATTTT | CASSLLGTLGQPQHF
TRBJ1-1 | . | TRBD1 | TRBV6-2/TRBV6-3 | TGTGCCAGCAGCAACAGGGGGCTCCCTCCGAAGGACACTGAAGCTTTCTTT | CASSNRGLPPKDTEAFF